This T cell receptor beta chain was sequenced in a study of blood T cell repertoires in COVID-19. Overall study context: Acute and convalescent COVID-19 specimens originated in the United States, Italy and Spain. Sources were T cells, B-cell-depleted T cells, or PBMCs; the material itself was cDNA or gDNA.

The length of the CDR3 is 17 residues. V dropped 0 bases and J dropped 1 base, with 10 bases sitting between them. Germline V CDR1 and CDR2: LGHNA, YSLEER. Original handling: The authors estimated nucleated cell counts from reference gene primer amplification. Here immunoSEQ multiplex PCR was the method, and the copy in TCRdb shows in-frame clones only, minus some. V and J calls plus clone size are reproduced from that table; the DNA served to infer D and trimming. The repertoire holds about 210,000 clones, with about four fifths as singletons. The TCR originated in a man in his 60s with acute or convalescent COVID-19. The sequenced material came from peripheral blood. The J gene is TRBJ2-6, the V gene TRBV4-3; a possible D gene is TRBD2 (5 bases). In DNA, the CDR3 is TGCGCCAGCAGCCAAGAGGCGGGTTTGTCTGGGGCCAACGTCCTGACTTTC. The encoded protein is CASSQEAGLSGANVLTF.